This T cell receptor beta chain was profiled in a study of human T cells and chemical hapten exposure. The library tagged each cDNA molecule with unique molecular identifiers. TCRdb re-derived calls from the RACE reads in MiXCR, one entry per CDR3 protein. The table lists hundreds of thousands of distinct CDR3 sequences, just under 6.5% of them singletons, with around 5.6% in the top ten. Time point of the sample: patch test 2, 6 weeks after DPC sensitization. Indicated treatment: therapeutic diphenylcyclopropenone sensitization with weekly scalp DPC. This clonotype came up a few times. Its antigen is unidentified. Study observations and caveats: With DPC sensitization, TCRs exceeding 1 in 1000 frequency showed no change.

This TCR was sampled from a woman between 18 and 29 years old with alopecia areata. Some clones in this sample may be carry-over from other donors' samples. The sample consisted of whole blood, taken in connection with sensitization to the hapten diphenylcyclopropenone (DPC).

The CDR3 reads CASSQRRGHTDTQYF. Here the CDR3 DNA reads TGTGCCAGCAGCCAACGGAGGGGCCACACAGATACGCAGTATTTT. The chain carries TRBV6-2 or TRBV6-3 and TRBJ2-3, with D possibly TRBD2 on 6 matching bases. The CDR3 length is 15 residues. V was trimmed by 6 bases and J by 2 bases, leaving 15 bases between them. Germline values: CDR1 MNHEY, CDR2 SVGEGT.